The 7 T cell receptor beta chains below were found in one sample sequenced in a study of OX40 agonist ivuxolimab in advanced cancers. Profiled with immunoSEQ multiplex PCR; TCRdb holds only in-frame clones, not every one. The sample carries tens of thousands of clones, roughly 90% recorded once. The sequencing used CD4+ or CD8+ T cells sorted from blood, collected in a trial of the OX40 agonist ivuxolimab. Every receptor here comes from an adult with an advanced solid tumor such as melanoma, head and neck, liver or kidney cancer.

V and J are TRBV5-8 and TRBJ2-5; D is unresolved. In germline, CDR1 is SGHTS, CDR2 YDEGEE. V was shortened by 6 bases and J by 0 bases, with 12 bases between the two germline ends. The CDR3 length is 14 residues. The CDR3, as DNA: TGTGCCAGCACGCCGTGGCAGAACCAAGAGACCCAGTACTTC. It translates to CASTPWQNQETQYF.

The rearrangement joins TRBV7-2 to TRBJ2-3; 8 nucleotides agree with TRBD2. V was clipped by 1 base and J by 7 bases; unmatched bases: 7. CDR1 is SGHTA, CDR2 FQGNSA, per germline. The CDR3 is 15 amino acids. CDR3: CASSLVSAGGNTQYF. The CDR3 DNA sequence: TGTGCCAGCAGCTTAGTATCCGCGGGAGGCAATACGCAGTATTTT.

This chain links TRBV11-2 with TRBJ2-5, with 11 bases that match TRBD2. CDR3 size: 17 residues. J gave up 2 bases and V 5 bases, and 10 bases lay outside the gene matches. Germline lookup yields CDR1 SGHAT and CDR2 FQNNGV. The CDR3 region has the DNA TGTGCCAGCAGCCCAGACCCCTGGACTAGCGGGCAAGAGACCCAGTACTTC. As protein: CASSPDPWTSGQETQYF.

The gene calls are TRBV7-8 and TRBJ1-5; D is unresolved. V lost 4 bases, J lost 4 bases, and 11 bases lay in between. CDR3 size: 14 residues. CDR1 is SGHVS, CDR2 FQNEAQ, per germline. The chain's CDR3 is CASSSASGNQPQHF. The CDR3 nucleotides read TGTGCCAGCAGCTCGGCCTCGGGAAATCAGCCCCAGCATTTT. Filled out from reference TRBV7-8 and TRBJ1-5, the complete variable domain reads GAGVSQSPRYKVAKRGQDVALRCDPISGHVSLFWYQQALGQGPEFLTYFQNEAQLDKSGLPSDRFFAERPEGSVSTLKIQRTQQEDSAVYLCASSSASGNQPQHFGDGTRLSIL.

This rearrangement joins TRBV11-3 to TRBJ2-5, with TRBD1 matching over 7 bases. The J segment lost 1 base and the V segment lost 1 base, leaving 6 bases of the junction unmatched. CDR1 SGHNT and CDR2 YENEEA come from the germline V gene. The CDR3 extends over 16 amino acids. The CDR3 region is CASSLGAGGPQETQYF. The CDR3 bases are TGTGCCAGCAGCTTAGGGGCAGGGGGACCCCAAGAGACCCAGTACTTC.

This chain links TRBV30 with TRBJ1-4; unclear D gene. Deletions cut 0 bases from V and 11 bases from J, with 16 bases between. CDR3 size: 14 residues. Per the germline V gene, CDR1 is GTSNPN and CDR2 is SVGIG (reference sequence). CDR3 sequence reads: CAWSVSQRAGKLFF. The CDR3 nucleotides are TGTGCCTGGAGTGTATCACAGCGGGCTGGTAAACTGTTTTTT. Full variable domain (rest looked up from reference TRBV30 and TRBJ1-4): SQTIHQWPATLVQPVGSPLSLECTVEGTSNPNLYWYRQAAGRGLQLLFYSVGIGQISSEVPQNLSASRPQDRQFILSSKKLLLSDSGFYLCAWSVSQRAGKLFFGSGTQLSVL.

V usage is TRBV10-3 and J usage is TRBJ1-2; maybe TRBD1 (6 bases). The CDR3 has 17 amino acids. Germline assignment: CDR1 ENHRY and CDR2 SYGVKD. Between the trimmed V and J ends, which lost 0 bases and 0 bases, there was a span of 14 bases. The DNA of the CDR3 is TGTGCCATCAGTGAGTCAGGGGGGGGGAGCCCTAACTATGGCTACACCTTC. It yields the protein CAISESGGGSPNYGYTF.